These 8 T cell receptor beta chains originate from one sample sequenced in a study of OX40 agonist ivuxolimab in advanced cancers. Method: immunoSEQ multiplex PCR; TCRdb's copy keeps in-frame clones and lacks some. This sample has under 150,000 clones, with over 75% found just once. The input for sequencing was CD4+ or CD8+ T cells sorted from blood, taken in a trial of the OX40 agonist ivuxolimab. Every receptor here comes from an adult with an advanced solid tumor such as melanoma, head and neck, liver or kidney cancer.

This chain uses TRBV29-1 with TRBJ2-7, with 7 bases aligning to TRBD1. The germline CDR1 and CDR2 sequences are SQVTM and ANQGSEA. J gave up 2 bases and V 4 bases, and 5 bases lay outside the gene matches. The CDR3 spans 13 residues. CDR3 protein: CSVVGQATYEQYF. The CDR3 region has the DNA TGCAGCGTTGTAGGACAGGCGACCTACGAGCAGTACTTC.

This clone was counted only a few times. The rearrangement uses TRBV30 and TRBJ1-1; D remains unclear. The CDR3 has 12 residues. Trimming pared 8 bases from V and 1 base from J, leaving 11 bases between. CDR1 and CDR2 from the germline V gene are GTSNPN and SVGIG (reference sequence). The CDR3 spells CARGRSNTEAFF. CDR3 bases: TGTGCCCGCGGGCGGTCGAACACTGAAGCTTTCTTT.

CDR3 in amino acids: CASSQVTTTGNTIYF. CDR3 nucleotide sequence: TGTGCCAGCAGCCAAGTAACAACTACTGGAAACACCATATATTTT. V and J are TRBV4-2 and TRBJ1-3; D is uncertain. This CDR3 contains 15 residues. V was clipped by 1 base and J by 2 bases, with 9 bases between them. Germline V lookup: CDR1 LGHNA, CDR2 YNFKEQ.

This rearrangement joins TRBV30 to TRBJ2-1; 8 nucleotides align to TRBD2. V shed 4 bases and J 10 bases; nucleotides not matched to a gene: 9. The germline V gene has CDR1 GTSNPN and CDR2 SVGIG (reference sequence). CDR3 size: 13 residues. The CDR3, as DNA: TGTGCCTGGACGCGGGGGGCGGGGAGGGAGCAGTTCTTC. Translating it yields CAWTRGAGREQFF.

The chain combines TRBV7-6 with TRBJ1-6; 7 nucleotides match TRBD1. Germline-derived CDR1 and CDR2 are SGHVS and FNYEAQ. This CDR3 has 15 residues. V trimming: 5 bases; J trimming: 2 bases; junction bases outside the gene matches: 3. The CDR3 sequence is CASSLGQAYNSPLHF. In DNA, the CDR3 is TGTGCCAGCAGCCTAGGACAGGCCTATAATTCACCCCTCCACTTT.

For the CDR3, the DNA is TGTGCCAGCAGCTTGCCTACCAATCAGCCCCAGCATTTT. Encoded protein: CASSLPTNQPQHF. V is TRBV5-8 and J is TRBJ1-5; D unresolved. Germline V lookup: CDR1 SGHTS, CDR2 YDEGEE. The length of the CDR3 is 13 residues. V was cut by 1 base and J by 3 bases, with 5 bases left in between.

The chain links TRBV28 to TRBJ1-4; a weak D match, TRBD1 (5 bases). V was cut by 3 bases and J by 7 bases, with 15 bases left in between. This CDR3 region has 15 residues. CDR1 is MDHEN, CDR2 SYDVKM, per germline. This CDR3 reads CASSFDSVRGEKLFF. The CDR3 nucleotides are TGTGCCAGCAGTTTCGACAGCGTAAGGGGTGAAAAACTGTTTTTT. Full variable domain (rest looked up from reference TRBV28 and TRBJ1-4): DVKVTQSSRYLVKRTGEKVFLECVQDMDHENMFWYRQDPGLGLRLIYFSYDVKMKEKGDIPEGYSVSREKKERFSLILESASTNQTSMYLCASSFDSVRGEKLFFGSGTQLSVL.

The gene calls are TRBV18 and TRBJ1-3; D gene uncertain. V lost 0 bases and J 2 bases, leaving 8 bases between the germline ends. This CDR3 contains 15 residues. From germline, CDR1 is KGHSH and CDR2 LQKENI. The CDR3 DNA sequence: TGTGCCAGCTCACCACCGCCAAGGACTGGAAACACCATATATTTT. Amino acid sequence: CASSPPPRTGNTIYF. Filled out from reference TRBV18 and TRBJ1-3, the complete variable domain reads NAGVMQNPRHLVRRRGQEARLRCSPMKGHSHVYWYRQLPEEGLKFMVYLQKENIIDESGMPKERFSAEFPKEGPSILRIQQVVRGDSAAYFCASSPPPRTGNTIYFGEGSWLTVV.